The source of this T cell receptor (beta chain) is a study of blood T cell repertoires in COVID-19. Authors' processing steps: Reference gene primer amplification gave nucleated cell count estimates. TCRdb keeps only in-frame clones here, not all; method: immunoSEQ multiplex PCR. The V and J calls and clone size are taken from that table; D and trimming were inferred from the DNA. This sample has about 290,000 clones; 89% occur once, and the top ten carry about 1.7%. This clone has just one count. Per germline, CDR1 SGHRS and CDR2 YFSETQ. This CDR3 region has 16 residues. Germline trimming cut 2 bases from V and 1 base from J; bases unmatched to any gene: 1.

This TCR was recovered from a woman aged 40 to 50 who had recovered from COVID-19. The genes are TRBV5-1 and TRBJ2-2; TRBD2 matches at 11 bases. Material: PBMCs or T cells enriched from blood (not recorded which). CDR3 coding DNA: TGCGCCAGCAGCTTAGGGACTAGCGGGAACACCGGGGAGCTGTTTTTT. This gives the protein CASSLGTSGNTGELFF.